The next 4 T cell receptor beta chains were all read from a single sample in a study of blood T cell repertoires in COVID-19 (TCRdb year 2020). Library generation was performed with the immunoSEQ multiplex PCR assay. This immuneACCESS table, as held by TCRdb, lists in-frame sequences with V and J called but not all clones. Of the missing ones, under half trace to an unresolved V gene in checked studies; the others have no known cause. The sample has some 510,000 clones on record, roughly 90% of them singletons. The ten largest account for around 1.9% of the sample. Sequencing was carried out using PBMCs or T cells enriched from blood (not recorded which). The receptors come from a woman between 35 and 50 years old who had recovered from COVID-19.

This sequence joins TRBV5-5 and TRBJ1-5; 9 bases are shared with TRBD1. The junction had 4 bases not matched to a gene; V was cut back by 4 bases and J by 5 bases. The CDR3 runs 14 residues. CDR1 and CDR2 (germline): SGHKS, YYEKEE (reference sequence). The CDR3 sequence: CASSRDRGDQPQHF. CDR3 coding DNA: TGTGCCAGCAGCCGAGACAGGGGGGATCAGCCCCAGCATTTT.

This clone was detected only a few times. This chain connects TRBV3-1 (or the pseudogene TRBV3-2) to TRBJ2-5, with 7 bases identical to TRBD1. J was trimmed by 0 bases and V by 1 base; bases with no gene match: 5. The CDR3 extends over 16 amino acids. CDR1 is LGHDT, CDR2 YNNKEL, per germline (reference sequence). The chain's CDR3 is CASSQVYRGHQETQYF. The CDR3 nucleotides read TGTGCCAGCAGCCAAGTTTACAGGGGTCACCAAGAGACCCAGTACTTC.

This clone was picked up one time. CDR3 DNA sequence: TGTGCCAGCAGCCCTTTAGCGGGAATGAACACCGGGGAGCTGTTTTTT. Amino acid sequence: CASSPLAGMNTGELFF. The chain links TRBV16 to TRBJ2-2; 8 bases are a match to TRBD2. Germline V gene sequence: CDR1 KGHSY, CDR2 FQNENV. The ends lost 4 bases at V and 1 base at J; junction bases unmatched: 5. The CDR3 loop spans 16 amino acids.

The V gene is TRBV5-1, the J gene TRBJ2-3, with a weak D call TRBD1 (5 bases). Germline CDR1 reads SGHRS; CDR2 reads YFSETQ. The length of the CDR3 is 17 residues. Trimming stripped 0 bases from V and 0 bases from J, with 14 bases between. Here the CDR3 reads CASSLVGRTTSTDTQYF. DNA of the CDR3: TGCGCCAGCAGCTTGGTTGGAAGGACAACTAGCACAGATACGCAGTATTTT.